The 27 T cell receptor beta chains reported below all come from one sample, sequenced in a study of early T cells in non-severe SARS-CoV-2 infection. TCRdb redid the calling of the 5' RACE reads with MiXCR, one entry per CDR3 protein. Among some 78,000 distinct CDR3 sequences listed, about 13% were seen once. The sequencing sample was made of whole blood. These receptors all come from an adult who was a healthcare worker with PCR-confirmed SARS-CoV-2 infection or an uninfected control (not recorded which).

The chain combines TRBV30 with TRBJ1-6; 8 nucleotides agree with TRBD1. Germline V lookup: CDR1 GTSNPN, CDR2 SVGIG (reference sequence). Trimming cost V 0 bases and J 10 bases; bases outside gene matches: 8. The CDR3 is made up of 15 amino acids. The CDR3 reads CAWSVRDRSLSPLHF. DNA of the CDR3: TGTGCCTGGAGTGTACGGGACAGGTCCCTCTCACCCCTCCACTTT. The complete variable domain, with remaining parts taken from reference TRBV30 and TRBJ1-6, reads SQTIHQWPATLVQPVGSPLSLECTVEGTSNPNLYWYRQAAGRGLQLLFYSVGIGQISSEVPQNLSASRPQDRQFILSSKKLLLSDSGFYLCAWSVRDRSLSPLHFGNGTRLTVT.

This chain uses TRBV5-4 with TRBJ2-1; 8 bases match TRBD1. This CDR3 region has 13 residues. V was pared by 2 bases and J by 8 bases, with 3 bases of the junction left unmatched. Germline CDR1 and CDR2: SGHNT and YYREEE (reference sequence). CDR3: CASSLDRGDEQFF. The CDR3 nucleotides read TGTGCCAGCAGCTTAGACAGGGGCGATGAGCAGTTCTTC.

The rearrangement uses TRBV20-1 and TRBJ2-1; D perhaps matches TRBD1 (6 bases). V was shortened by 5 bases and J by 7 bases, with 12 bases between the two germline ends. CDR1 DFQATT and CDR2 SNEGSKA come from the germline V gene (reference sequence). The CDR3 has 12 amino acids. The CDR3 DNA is TGCAGTGCTGCCAGGGGTAGGAATGAGCAGTTCTTC. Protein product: CSAARGRNEQFF.

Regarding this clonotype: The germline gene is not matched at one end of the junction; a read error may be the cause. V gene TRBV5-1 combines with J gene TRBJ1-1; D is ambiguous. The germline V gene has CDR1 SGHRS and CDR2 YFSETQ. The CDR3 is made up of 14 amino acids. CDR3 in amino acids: CASSLGHPNIEAFF. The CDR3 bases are TGCGCCAGCAGCTTGGGACACCCGAACATTGAAGCTTTCTTT.

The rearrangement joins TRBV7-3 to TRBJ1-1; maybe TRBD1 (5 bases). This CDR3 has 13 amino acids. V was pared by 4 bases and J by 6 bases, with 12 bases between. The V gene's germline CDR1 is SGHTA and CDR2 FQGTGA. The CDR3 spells CASSSAGTAEAFF. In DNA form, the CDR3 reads TGTGCCAGCAGCTCCGCGGGGACGGCTGAAGCTTTCTTT.

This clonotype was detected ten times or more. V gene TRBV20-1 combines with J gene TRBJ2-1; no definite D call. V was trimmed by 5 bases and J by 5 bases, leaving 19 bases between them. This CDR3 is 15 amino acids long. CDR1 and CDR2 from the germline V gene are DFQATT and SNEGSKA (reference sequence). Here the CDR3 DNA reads TGCAGTGCTGACCTCCCGGACGAACGACACAATGAGCAGTTCTTC. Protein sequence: CSADLPDERHNEQFF.

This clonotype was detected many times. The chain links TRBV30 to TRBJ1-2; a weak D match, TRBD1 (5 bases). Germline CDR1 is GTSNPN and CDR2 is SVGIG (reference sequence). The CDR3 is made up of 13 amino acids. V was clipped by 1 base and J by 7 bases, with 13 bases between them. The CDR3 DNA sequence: TGTGCCTGGAGTGACGGGGGTAGACGTGGCTACACCTTC. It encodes CAWSDGGRRGYTF. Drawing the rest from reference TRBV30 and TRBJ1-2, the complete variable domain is SQTIHQWPATLVQPVGSPLSLECTVEGTSNPNLYWYRQAAGRGLQLLFYSVGIGQISSEVPQNLSASRPQDRQFILSSKKLLLSDSGFYLCAWSDGGRRGYTFGSGTRLTVV.

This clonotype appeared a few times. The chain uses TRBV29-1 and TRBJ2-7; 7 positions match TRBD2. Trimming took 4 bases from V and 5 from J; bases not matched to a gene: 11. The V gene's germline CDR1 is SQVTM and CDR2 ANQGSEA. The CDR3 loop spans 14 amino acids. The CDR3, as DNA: TGCAGCGTTGTTCTAGCGGCCACCCCCAACGAGCAGTACTTC. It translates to CSVVLAATPNEQYF.

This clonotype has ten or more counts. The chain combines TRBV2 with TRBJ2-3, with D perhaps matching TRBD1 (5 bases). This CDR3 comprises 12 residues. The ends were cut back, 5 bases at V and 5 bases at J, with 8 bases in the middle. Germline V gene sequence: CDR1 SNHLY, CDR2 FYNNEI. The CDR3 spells CASSTREDTQYF. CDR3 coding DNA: TGTGCCAGCAGTACCAGGGAAGATACGCAGTATTTT.

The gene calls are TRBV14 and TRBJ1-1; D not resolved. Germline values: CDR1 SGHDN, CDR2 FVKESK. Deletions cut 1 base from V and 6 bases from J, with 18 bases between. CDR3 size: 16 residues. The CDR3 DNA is TGTGCCAGCAGCCAAGCCCTCTCATGGTACGGGTCTGAAGCTTTCTTT. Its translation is CASSQALSWYGSEAFF.

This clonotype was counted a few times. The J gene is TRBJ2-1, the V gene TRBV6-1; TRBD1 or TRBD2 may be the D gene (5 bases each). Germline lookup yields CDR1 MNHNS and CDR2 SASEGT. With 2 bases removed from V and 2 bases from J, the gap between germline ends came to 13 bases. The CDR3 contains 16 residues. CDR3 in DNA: TGTGCCAGCAGTGAAATCGGGACCCCAACCTACAATGAGCAGTTCTTC. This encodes CASSEIGTPTYNEQFF.

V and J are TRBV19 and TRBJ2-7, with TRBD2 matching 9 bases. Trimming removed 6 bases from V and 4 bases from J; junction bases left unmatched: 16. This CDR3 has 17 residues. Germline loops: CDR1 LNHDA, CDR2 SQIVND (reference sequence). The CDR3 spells CASRRGGRLAEPYEQYF. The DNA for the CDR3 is TGTGCCAGTAGGAGAGGGGGGAGACTAGCGGAGCCTTACGAGCAGTACTTC.

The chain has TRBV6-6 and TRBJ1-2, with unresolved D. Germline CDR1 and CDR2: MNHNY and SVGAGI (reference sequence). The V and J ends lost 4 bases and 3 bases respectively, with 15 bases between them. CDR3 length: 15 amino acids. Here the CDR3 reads CASSSHQEDHYGYTF. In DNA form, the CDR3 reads TGTGCCAGCAGTTCCCATCAAGAGGACCACTATGGCTACACCTTC.

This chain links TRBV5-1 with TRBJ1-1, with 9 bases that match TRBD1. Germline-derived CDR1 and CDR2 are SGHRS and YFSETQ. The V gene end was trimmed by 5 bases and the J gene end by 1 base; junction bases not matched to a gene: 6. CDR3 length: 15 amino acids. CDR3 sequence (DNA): TGCGCCAGCAGGCACGCACAGGGGGCGAACACTGAAGCTTTCTTT. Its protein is CASRHAQGANTEAFF.

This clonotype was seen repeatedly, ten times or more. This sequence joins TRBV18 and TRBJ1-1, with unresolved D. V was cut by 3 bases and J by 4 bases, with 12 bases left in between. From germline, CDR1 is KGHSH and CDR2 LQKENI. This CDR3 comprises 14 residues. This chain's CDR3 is CASSPPARFTEAFF. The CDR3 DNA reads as TGTGCCAGCTCACCCCCGGCGCGTTTCACTGAAGCTTTCTTT.

The CDR3 DNA follows: TGTGCCAGCAGCTTATGGGGGCGAGGCTATGGCTACACCTTC. This codes for CASSLWGRGYGYTF. J is TRBJ1-2 and V is TRBV7-9; D perhaps matches TRBD1 (6 bases). CDR1 SEHNR and CDR2 FQNEAQ come from the germline V gene (reference sequence). CDR3 length: 14 residues. Trimming pared 2 bases from V and 4 bases from J, leaving 11 bases between.

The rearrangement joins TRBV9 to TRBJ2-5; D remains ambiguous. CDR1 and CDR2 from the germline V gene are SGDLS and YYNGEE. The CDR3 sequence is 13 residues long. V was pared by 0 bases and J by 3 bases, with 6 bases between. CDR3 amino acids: CASSVGVEETQYF. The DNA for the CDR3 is TGTGCCAGCAGCGTAGGGGTAGAAGAGACCCAGTACTTC.

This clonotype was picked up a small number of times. Here the CDR3 reads CASSLGVHAGTDTQYF. CDR3 coding DNA: TGCGCCAGCAGCTTGGGGGTTCACGCAGGCACAGATACGCAGTATTTT. V gene TRBV5-1 combines with J gene TRBJ2-3; D ambiguous. The CDR3 is 16 residues long. Germline V gene lookup returns CDR1 SGHRS and CDR2 YFSETQ. Trimming pared 0 bases from V and 1 base from J, leaving 12 bases between.

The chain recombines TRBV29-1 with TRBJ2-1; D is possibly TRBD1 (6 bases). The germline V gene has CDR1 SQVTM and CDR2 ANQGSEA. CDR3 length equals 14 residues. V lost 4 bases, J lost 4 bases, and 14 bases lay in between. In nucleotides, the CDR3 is TGCAGCGTTGGTTGGCGACAGGATTACAATGAGCAGTTCTTC. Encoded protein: CSVGWRQDYNEQFF.

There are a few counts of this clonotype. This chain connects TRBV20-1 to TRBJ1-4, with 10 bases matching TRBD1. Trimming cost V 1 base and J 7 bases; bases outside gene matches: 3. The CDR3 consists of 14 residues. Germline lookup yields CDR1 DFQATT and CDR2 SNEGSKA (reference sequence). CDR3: CSARARTGGEKLFF. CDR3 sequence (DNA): TGCAGTGCTAGAGCTCGGACAGGGGGTGAAAAACTGTTTTTT.

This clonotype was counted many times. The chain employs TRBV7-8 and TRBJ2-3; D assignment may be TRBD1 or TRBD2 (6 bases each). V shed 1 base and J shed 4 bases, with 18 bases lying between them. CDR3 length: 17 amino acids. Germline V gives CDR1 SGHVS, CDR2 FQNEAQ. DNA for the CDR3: TGTGCCAGCAGCTTAGTAGGGGGGCGGGGAGCGGCAGATACGCAGTATTTT. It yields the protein CASSLVGGRGAADTQYF. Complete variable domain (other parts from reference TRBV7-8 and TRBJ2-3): GAGVSQSPRYKVAKRGQDVALRCDPISGHVSLFWYQQALGQGPEFLTYFQNEAQLDKSGLPSDRFFAERPEGSVSTLKIQRTQQEDSAVYLCASSLVGGRGAADTQYFGPGTRLTVL.

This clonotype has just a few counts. The CDR3 nucleotides read TGCAGTGCGACCCCGCATCGCACTAGCACAGATACGCAGTATTTT. This codes for CSATPHRTSTDTQYF. The rearrangement joins TRBV20-1 to TRBJ2-3; D is unclear. Germline V gene sequence: CDR1 DFQATT, CDR2 SNEGSKA (reference sequence). Trimming removed 6 bases from V and 0 bases from J, with 16 bases in between. The CDR3 spans 15 residues.

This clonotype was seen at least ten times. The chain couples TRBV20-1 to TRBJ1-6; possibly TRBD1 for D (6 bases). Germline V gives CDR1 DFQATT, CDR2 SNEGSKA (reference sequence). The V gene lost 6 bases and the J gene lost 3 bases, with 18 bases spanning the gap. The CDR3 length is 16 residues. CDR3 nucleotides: TGCAGTGCCGGAGGGGGGGACGGGATCTATAATTCACCCCTCCACTTT. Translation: CSAGGGDGIYNSPLHF.

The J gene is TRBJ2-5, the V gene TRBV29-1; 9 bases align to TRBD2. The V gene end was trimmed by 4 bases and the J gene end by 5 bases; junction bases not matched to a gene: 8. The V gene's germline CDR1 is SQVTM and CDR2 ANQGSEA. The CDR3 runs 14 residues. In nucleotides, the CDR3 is TGCAGCGTTGTCCGTCTAGCGGGAATCGAGACCCAGTACTTC. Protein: CSVVRLAGIETQYF.

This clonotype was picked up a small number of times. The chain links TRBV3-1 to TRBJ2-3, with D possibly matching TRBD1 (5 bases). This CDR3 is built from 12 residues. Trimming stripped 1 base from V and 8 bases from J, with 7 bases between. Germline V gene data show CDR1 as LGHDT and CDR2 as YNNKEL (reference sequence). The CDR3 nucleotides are TGTGCCAGCAGCCAAGTTCAGGGTACGCAGTATTTT. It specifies CASSQVQGTQYF.

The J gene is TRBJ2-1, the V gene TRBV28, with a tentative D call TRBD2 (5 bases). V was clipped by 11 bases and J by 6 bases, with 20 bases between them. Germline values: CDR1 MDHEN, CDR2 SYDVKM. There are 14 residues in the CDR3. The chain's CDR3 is CAPKRVKHVNEQFF. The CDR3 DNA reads TGTGCCCCCAAGAGGGTTAAGCACGTCAATGAGCAGTTCTTC. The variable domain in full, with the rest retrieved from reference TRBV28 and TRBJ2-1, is DVKVTQSSRYLVKRTGEKVFLECVQDMDHENMFWYRQDPGLGLRLIYFSYDVKMKEKGDIPEGYSVSREKKERFSLILESASTNQTSMYLCAPKRVKHVNEQFFGPGTRLTVL.

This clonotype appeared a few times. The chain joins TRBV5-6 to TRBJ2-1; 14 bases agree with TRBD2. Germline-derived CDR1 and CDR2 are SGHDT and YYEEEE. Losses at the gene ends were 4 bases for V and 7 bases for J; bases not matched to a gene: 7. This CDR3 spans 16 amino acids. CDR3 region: CASSTGTSGSSNEQFF. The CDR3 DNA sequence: TGTGCCAGCAGCACCGGGACTAGCGGGAGTTCGAATGAGCAGTTCTTC.